A selection of T cell receptor beta chains follows, all from one sample in a study of OX40 agonist ivuxolimab in advanced cancers. TCRdb's copy holds only in-frame clones and misses some; the assay was immunoSEQ multiplex PCR. The table records some 64,000 clones, around 90% of them present only once. Source: CD4+ or CD8+ T cells sorted from blood, taken in a trial of the OX40 agonist ivuxolimab. These receptors all come from an adult with an advanced solid tumor such as melanoma, head and neck, liver or kidney cancer. The CDR3 runs from the conserved cysteine through the conserved F or W. The D gene is left open where the match is weak. Size is stated for part of the rows, as once, few or many counts, or as a class when the clone is expanded.

V gene	J gene	D gene	clone size	CDR3 DNA	CDR3 protein
TRBV19	TRBJ1-3	NA	NA	TGTGCCAGTAGCAAGTGGTTCGTAGTTACCCGCTCTGGAAACACCATATATTTT	CASSKWFVVTRSGNTIYF
TRBV6-5	TRBJ2-7	NA	NA	TGTGCCAGCAGTAAGACACCCTCCTCCTACGAGCAGTACTTC	CASSKTPSSYEQYF
TRBV6-6	TRBJ2-7	NA	NA	TGTGCCAGCAGTTACTCAGGGATCTCCTACGAGCAGTACTTC	CASSYSGISYEQYF
TRBV9	TRBJ2-1	TRBD2	NA	TGTGCCAGCAGCGTAGAAGTAGCGGGATACAATGAGCAGTTCTTC	CASSVEVAGYNEQFF
TRBV28	TRBJ1-5	TRBD1	NA	TGTGCCAGCAGCCACAACAGGGGCGCGAGCAATCAGCCCCAGCATTTT	CASSHNRGASNQPQHF
TRBV27	TRBJ2-5	NA	NA	TGTGCCAGCAGGCCCGGACAGTACCAAGAGACCCAGTACTTC	CASRPGQYQETQYF
TRBV9	TRBJ2-5	TRBD2	NA	TGTGCCAGCAGCGTAGAATCTAGCGGACAAGAGACCCAGTACTTC	CASSVESSGQETQYF
TRBV28	TRBJ1-1	NA	NA	TGTGCCAGCAGTTTAGCGGGCAGCACGAACACTGAAGCTTTCTTT	CASSLAGSTNTEAFF
TRBV29-1	TRBJ2-3	TRBD1	NA	TGCAGCGTTGGACAGGGGGGAGATACGCAGTATTTT	CSVGQGGDTQYF
TRBV5-1	TRBJ2-5	TRBD2	NA	TGCGCCAGCAGCTCGACGGGACTAGCGGGAGGGAGGGGGGAGACCCAGTACTTC	CASSSTGLAGGRGETQYF
TRBV6-6	TRBJ1-2	NA	NA	TGTGCCAGCAGTTCTTCTGGAGGGGCTGGCTATGGCTACACCTTC	CASSSSGGAGYGYTF
TRBV5-8	TRBJ2-7	NA	NA	TGTGCCAGCAGCTCCGATGCAACCTCCACCGAGCAGTACTTC	CASSSDATSTEQYF
TRBV19	TRBJ2-1	NA	NA	TGTGCCAGTAGTATAGCGGCGGGGCGTAGTGAGCAGTTCTTC	CASSIAAGRSEQFF
TRBV28	TRBJ1-5	TRBD1	NA	TGTGCCAGCAGTTCTTGGACAGGGAATAGCAATCAGCCCCAGCATTTT	CASSSWTGNSNQPQHF
TRBV2	TRBJ1-1	NA	few	TGTGCCAGCAGCGTGGACGTCCAAGCTTTCTTT	CASSVDVQAFF
TRBV6-5	TRBJ1-2	TRBD1	NA	TGTGCCAGCAGTGCCCCGGGACAGGGGGCGTCTGGCTACACCTTC	CASSAPGQGASGYTF
TRBV6-1	TRBJ2-7	TRBD2	NA	TGTGCCAGCACGGGGGGGGCAAGGTACGAGCAGTACTTC	CASTGGARYEQYF
TRBV7-8	TRBJ1-3	NA	NA	TGTGCCAGCAGTTCGCCCCCCGGACAGGGAAACACCATATATTTT	CASSSPPGQGNTIYF
TRBV5-4	TRBJ2-2	NA	NA	TGTGCCAGCAGCTTAGGGATCACCGGGGAGCTGTTTTTT	CASSLGITGELFF
TRBV29-1	TRBJ1-6	NA	NA	TGCAGCGTTTTATTCGAGGGCAGGGAGAATTCACCCCTCCACTTT	CSVLFEGRENSPLHF
TRBV7-3	TRBJ2-2	NA	NA	TGTGCCAGCAGCCAGGGACAACCCTACACCGGGGAGCTGTTTTTT	CASSQGQPYTGELFF
TRBV6-6	TRBJ2-7	TRBD1	few	TGTGCCAGCAGTCGGGACAGAGCTAACTACGAGCAGTACTTC	CASSRDRANYEQYF
TRBV6-5	TRBJ1-2	NA	NA	TGTGCCAGCAGTTACCACCTAGCTAACTATGGCTACACCTTC	CASSYHLANYGYTF
TRBV9	TRBJ2-3	NA	NA	TGTGCCAGCAGCGTCCGGATTCACCCGGAAGATACGCAGTATTTT	CASSVRIHPEDTQYF
TRBV5-1	TRBJ1-3	NA	NA	TGCGCCAGCAGCTGGGCAGGGAGCTCTGGAAACACCATATATTTT	CASSWAGSSGNTIYF
TRBV4-1	TRBJ2-3	NA	NA	TGCGCCAGCAGCCCCCGCCCCGAAGGGGTTACAGATACGCAGTATTTT	CASSPRPEGVTDTQYF
TRBV11-1	TRBJ2-3	NA	NA	TGTGCCAGCAGCTTACGTCAGGGGTCAGATACGCAGTATTTT	CASSLRQGSDTQYF
TRBV7-3	TRBJ2-1	TRBD1	few	TGTGCCAGCAGCTATCAGGGGGTCTCCTACAATGAGCAGTTCTTC	CASSYQGVSYNEQFF